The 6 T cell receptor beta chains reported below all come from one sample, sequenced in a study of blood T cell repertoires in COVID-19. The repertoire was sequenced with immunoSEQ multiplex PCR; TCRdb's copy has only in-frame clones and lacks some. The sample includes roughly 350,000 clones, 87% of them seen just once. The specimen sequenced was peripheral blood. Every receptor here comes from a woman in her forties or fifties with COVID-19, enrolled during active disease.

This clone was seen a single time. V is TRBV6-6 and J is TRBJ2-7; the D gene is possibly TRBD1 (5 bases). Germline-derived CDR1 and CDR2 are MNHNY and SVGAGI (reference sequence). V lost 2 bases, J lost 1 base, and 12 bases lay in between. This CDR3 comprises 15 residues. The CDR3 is CASSYDLQGSYEQYF. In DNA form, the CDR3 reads TGTGCCAGCAGTTACGATCTTCAGGGTTCCTACGAGCAGTACTTC.

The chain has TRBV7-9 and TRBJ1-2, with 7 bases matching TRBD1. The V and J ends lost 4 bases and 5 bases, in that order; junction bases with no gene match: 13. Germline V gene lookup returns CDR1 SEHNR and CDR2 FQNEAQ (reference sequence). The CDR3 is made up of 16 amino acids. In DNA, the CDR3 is TGTGCCAGCAGCTCGATCCTCGGGACAGAGGTTTATGGCTACACCTTC. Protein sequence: CASSSILGTEVYGYTF. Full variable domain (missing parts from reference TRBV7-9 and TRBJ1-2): DTGVSQNPRHKITKRGQNVTFRCDPISEHNRLYWYRQTLGQGPEFLTYFQNEAQLEKSRLLSDRFSAERPKGSFSTLEIQRTEQGDSAMYLCASSSILGTEVYGYTFGSGTRLTVV.

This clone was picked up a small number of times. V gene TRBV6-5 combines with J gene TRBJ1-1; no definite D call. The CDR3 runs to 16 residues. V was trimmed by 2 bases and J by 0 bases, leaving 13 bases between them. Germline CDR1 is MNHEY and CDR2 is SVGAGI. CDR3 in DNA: TGTGCCAGCAGTTACGCGCGGGTTAAGCTGAACACTGAAGCTTTCTTT. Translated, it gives CASSYARVKLNTEAFF.

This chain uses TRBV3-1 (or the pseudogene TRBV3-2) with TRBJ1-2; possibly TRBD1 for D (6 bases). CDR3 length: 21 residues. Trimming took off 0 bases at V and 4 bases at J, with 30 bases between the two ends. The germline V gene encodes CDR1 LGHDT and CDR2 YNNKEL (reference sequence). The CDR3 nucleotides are TGTGCCAGCAGCCAAGATCTACTAGGGGGACCCGCGAATTTCCGGGGCTATGGCTACACCTTC. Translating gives CASSQDLLGGPANFRGYGYTF.

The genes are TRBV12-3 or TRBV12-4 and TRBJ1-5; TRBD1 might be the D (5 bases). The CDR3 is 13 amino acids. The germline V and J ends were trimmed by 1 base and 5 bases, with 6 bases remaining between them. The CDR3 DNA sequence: TGTGCCAGCAGTTTAGGGACATATCAGCCCCAGCATTTT. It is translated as CASSLGTYQPQHF.

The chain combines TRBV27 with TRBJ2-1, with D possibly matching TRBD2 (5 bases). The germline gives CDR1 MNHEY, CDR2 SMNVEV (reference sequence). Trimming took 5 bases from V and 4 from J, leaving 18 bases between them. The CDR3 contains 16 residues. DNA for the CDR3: TGTGCCAGCAGTGACTACAATTGGCAGATTTACAATGAGCAGTTCTTC. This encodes CASSDYNWQIYNEQFF.